A selection of T cell receptor beta chains follows, all from one sample in a study of spatial heterogeneity in lung cancer. TCRdb recomputed calls from the 5' RACE reads with MiXCR, one row per CDR3 protein. The top ten clones hold approximately 40% of a sample with roughly 48,000 distinct CDR3 sequences, about 12% of them seen once. The sequenced sample was PBMCs, obtained at surgery. Every receptor here comes from a female donor with early-stage non-small cell lung cancer. CDR3s include the opening cysteine and the closing phenylalanine or tryptophan. The order of the fields is V gene, J gene, clone size, D gene, CDR3 DNA, CDR3 protein. D genes are given only for firm matches. Rows give clone size only sometimes, using once, few, many, or a class for an expanded clone.

>TRBV14|TRBJ1-1|many|NA
TGTGCCAGCAGCCAGACAGGTGTCGGCATGAACACTGAAGCTTTCTTT
CASSQTGVGMNTEAFF
>TRBV9|TRBJ2-1|few|NA
TGTGCCAGCAGCCCTCCGACAGGTACCAGCTCCTACAATGAGCAGTTCTTC
CASSPPTGTSSYNEQFF
>TRBV6-2/TRBV6-3|TRBJ2-1|few|TRBD2
TGTGCCAGCAGCCGTATAGCGGGGCAGCAGTTCTTC
CASSRIAGQQFF
>TRBV4-1|TRBJ2-7|NA|NA
TGCGCCAGCAGCCAAGAGGGACCTGGAGACGAGCAGTACTTC
CASSQEGPGDEQYF
>TRBV5-4|TRBJ2-3|few|NA
TGTGCCAGCAGCGCGGGCTCCACAGATACGCAGTATTTT
CASSAGSTDTQYF
>TRBV4-2|TRBJ2-7|NA|NA
TGTGCCAGCAGCCAAGATCTAGGACAGGGACTATCAAACACCTACGAGCAGTACTTC
CASSQDLGQGLSNTYEQYF
>TRBV7-9|TRBJ2-2|NA|TRBD2
TGTGCCAGCAGCTTAGGATTAAAGCGGGGGAACACCGGGGAGCTGTTTTTT
CASSLGLKRGNTGELFF
>TRBV18|TRBJ1-5|few|NA
TGTGCCAGCTCATCTGACCCGGGCGACAATCAGCCCCAGCATTTT
CASSSDPGDNQPQHF
>TRBV5-5|TRBJ2-5|few|NA
TGTGCCAGCAGCCCAGGGACATTTGAGACCCAGTACTTC
CASSPGTFETQYF
>TRBV20-1|TRBJ1-2|NA|NA
TGCAGTGCTAGAGCTACAGGGTACGGCTACACCTTC
CSARATGYGYTF
>TRBV4-3|TRBJ2-1|few|TRBD2
TGCGCCAGCAGCCAAGGGACTAGCGGGGTCGACAATGAGCAGTTCTTC
CASSQGTSGVDNEQFF
>TRBV10-3|TRBJ1-2|few|NA
TGTGCCATCAGTGGGGGACCGAGGCTGTCGGGCTATGGCTACACCTTC
CAISGGPRLSGYGYTF
>TRBV20-1|TRBJ2-1|NA|NA
TGCAGTGCCACCGACAGCCAGTTTTACAATGAGCAGTTCTTC
CSATDSQFYNEQFF
>TRBV5-4|TRBJ2-7|few|TRBD2
TGTGCCAGCAGCCGCTCGGGGGGGCAGGTGCTCTACGAGCAGTACTTC
CASSRSGGQVLYEQYF
>TRBV5-4|TRBJ2-7|many|NA
TGTGCCAGCAGCTTGCTTGGTCAGAGCTCCTACGAGCAGTACTTC
CASSLLGQSSYEQYF
>TRBV20-1|TRBJ1-4|medium-sized|NA
TGCAGTGCTACAATAGACAGCGCAACTAATGAAAAACTGTTTTTT
CSATIDSATNEKLFF
>TRBV12-3/TRBV12-4|TRBJ2-3|few|NA
TGTGCCAGCAGTGCCCGCGATACGCAGTATTTT
CASSARDTQYF
>TRBV3-1|TRBJ1-4|many|NA
TGTGCCAGCAGCCATAGCGGAGCTGCAACTAATGAAAAACTGTTTTTT
CASSHSGAATNEKLFF
>TRBV6-1|TRBJ2-3|NA|TRBD2
TGTGCCAGCAGTGATAGGGCGGGGGGGAGGTCAGATACGCAGTATTTT
CASSDRAGGRSDTQYF
>TRBV5-6|TRBJ2-7|NA|TRBD1
TGTGCCAGCAGCCAGGGACAGTCCTACGAGCAGTACTTC
CASSQGQSYEQYF
>TRBV12-3/TRBV12-4|TRBJ1-1|NA|TRBD1
TGTGCCAGCAGAGGACAGGGACAAGGAGCTTTCTTT
CASRGQGQGAFF
>TRBV29-1|TRBJ2-5|few|TRBD2
TGCAGCGTTGAAGATGGGGTAGCGGGAGACCAAGAGACCCAGTACTTC
CSVEDGVAGDQETQYF
>TRBV18|TRBJ2-6|NA|TRBD1
TGTGCCAGCTCACCACGACAGGGGTCAGGGGCCAACGTCCTGACTTTC
CASSPRQGSGANVLTF
>TRBV29-1|TRBJ1-1|few|NA
TGCAGCGTTGATCGGGGCATGAACACTGAAGCTTTCTTT
CSVDRGMNTEAFF
>TRBV3-1|TRBJ1-4|many|NA
TGTGCCAGCAGGCGGGACCGCTGGATGTTTTTT
CASRRDRWMFF
>TRBV2|TRBJ1-2|many|NA
TGTGCCAGCAGTGAAGCCGTCTATGGCTACACCTTC
CASSEAVYGYTF
>TRBV11-2|TRBJ2-2|many|NA
TGTGCCAGCAGCTTAGATGGCGTCGGTAGGGAGCTGTTTTTT
CASSLDGVGRELFF
>TRBV5-4|TRBJ1-1|NA|TRBD1
TGTGCCAGCAGCTGGAGACAGGGGGCTGATGAAGCTTTCTTT
CASSWRQGADEAFF
>TRBV6-2/TRBV6-3|TRBJ1-5|NA|NA
TGTGCCAGCTTGAGGGACCTACGGCCCCAGCATTTT
CASLRDLRPQHF
>TRBV6-5|TRBJ2-1|NA|TRBD1
TGTGCCAGCAAACCGACAGGGGGAGAGGAGCAGTTCTTC
CASKPTGGEEQFF
>TRBV12-3/TRBV12-4|TRBJ2-2|many|NA
TGTGCCAGCAGTTTCGCGAACACCGGGGAGCTGTTTTTT
CASSFANTGELFF
>TRBV4-1|TRBJ1-2|few|NA
TGCGCCAGCAGCCAAGTAGAGGGGAACTATGGCTACACCTTC
CASSQVEGNYGYTF
>TRBV27|TRBJ1-5|few|NA
TGTGCCAGCAGGGGGATAGATCAGCCCCAGCATTTT
CASRGIDQPQHF
>TRBV29-1|TRBJ1-4|many|NA
TGCAGCGTTGAAGAGATAATGGACGGGAATGAAAAACTGTTTTTT
CSVEEIMDGNEKLFF
>TRBV5-6|TRBJ2-7|few|NA
TGTGCCAGCACCGAAATGGCGTTGCGACTAGACGCCTACGAGCAGTACTTC
CASTEMALRLDAYEQYF
>TRBV2|TRBJ1-2|NA|NA
TGTGCCAGCAGGATACAGAATAACTATGGCTACACCTTC
CASRIQNNYGYTF
>TRBV10-2|TRBJ2-6|NA|NA
TGCGCCAGCAGTGAGTCGACAGTTGCATACGGGGCCAACGTCCTGACTTTC
CASSESTVAYGANVLTF